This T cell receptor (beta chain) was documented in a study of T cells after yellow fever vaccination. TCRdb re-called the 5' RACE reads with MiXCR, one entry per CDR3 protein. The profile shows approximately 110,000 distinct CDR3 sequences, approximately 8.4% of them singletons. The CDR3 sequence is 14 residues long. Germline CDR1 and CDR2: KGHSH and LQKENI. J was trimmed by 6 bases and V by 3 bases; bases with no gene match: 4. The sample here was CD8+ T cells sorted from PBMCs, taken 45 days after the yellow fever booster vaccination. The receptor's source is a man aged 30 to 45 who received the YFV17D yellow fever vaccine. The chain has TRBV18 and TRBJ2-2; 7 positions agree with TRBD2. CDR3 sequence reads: CASSPPTSAGELFF. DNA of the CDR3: TGTGCCAGCTCACCCCCTACTAGCGCCGGGGAGCTGTTTTTT.